This TCR beta chain was retrieved from a study of monozygotic twins with inflammatory bowel disease. In the case of this clonotype: Its antigen is currently unknown.

Investigators pulled total RNA out of whole blood and did not sort T cells. General study findings and limits: IBD patients, compared with healthy twins, shared fewer clonotypes with others (especially with disease activity).

Reanalyzing the 5' RACE reads, TCRdb keeps one entry per CDR3 protein, without DNA. This table lists under 130,000 distinct CDR3 sequences. The CDR3 spans 13 residues. Germline V CDR1 and CDR2: LNHDA, SQIVND (reference sequence). The source of this sequence is a human donor with ulcerative colitis or Crohn's disease, or a healthy co-twin of an affected twin (not recorded which). The gene calls are TRBV19 and TRBJ2-3; TCRdb's assignment of TRBD1 cannot be checked, as there is no DNA. Material for sequencing was blood. CDR3 amino acids: CASRQGVADTQYF. The complete variable domain, with remaining parts taken from reference TRBV19 and TRBJ2-3, reads DGGITQSPKYLFRKEGQNVTLSCEQNLNHDAMYWYRQDPGQGLRLIYYSQIVNDFQKGDIAEGYSVSREKKESFPLTVTSAQKNPTAFYLCASRQGVADTQYFGPGTRLTVL.